The present TCR beta chain was sequenced within a study of OX40 agonist ivuxolimab in advanced cancers. Overall study context: Those treated in dose escalation had hepatocellular carcinoma, melanoma, renal cell cancer or head and neck cancer.

Germline CDR1 reads LGHNA; CDR2 reads YSLEER. Trimming stripped 1 base from V and 0 bases from J, with 13 bases between. The CDR3 covers 18 residues. Repertoires were generated with immunoSEQ multiplex PCR, while TCRdb's copy carries only in-frame clones and drops some. The profile shows fewer than 65,000 clones, 70% to 90% of them singletons. This TCR was recovered from an adult with an advanced solid tumor such as melanoma, head and neck, liver or kidney cancer. This chain links TRBV4-3 with TRBJ2-6; D gene ambiguous. The sequenced sample was CD4+ or CD8+ T cells sorted from blood, obtained in a trial of the OX40 agonist ivuxolimab. Here the CDR3 DNA reads TGCGCCAGCAGCCAAGTCCCCCCCCAGAGCTCTGGGGCCAACGTCCTGACTTTC. Amino acids: CASSQVPPQSSGANVLTF.